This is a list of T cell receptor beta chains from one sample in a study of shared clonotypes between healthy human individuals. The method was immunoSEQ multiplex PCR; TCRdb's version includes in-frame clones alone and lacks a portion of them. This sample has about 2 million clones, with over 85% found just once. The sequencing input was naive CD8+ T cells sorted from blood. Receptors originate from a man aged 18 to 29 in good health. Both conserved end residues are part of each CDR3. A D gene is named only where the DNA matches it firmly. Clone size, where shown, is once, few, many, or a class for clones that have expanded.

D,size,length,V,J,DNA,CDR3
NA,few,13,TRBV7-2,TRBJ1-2,TGTGCCAGCAGCTTACATTTGGACTATGGCTACACCTTC,CASSLHLDYGYTF
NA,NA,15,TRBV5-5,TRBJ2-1,TGTGCCAGCAGCTTATCCGTAGGGAGTGATCCTGAGCAGTTCTTC,CASSLSVGSDPEQFF
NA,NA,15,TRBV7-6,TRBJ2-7,TGTGCCAGCAGCTTAGCGGCGACGCCGGCCTACGAGCAGTACTTC,CASSLAATPAYEQYF
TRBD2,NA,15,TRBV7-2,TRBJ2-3,TGTGCCAGCAGCTTTGGGACTAGCAGCACAGATACGCAGTATTTT,CASSFGTSSTDTQYF
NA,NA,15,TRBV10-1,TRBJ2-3,TGCGCCACGTCTGCCTTCGAGGGTGAGGGTGATACGCAGTATTTT,CATSAFEGEGDTQYF
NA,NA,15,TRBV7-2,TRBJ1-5,TGTGCCAGCAGCCGGGACATTGATAGCAATCAGCCCCAGCATTTT,CASSRDIDSNQPQHF
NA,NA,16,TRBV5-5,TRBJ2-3,TGTGCCAGCAGCTTGGCTATCTGGGATCGTGGAGATACGCAGTATTTT,CASSLAIWDRGDTQYF
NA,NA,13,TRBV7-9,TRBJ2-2,TGTGCCAGCAGCGAAACGGAGACCGGGGAGCTGTTTTTT,CASSETETGELFF
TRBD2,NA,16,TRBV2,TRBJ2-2,TGTGCCAGCAGTGAGACTAGCGGAATGAACACCGGGGAGCTGTTTTTT,CASSETSGMNTGELFF
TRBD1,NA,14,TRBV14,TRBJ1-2,TGTGCCAGCAGCCTGGGACAGGGGGACTATGGCTACACCTTC,CASSLGQGDYGYTF
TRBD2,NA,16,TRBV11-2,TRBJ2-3,TGTGCCAGCAGCTTAACCTCTAGCGGGGTGGCAGATACGCAGTATTTT,CASSLTSSGVADTQYF